This record looks at one T cell receptor (beta chain) sequence and its context. It has no known antigen specificity. Base qualities were left out, and no much larger clone turns up one base away. This entry comes from a study of vaccination and CD4 T cells after COVID-19 (dated 2022 in TCRdb). Background for the entire study: Convalescent patients had a positive SARS-CoV-2 result on nasal swab PCR, and of these patients, some ten had mild disease and one had severe disease. The time from the second vaccine dose to post-vaccine blood sampling had a median of roughly 79 days and ranged from about 14 to 241 days. Culture stimuli were overlapping spike peptide pools from SARS-CoV-2 and from the common cold coronaviruses HCoV-NL63, HCoV-OC43 and HCoV-229E. Control cultures received a CEFX viral epitope pool as the positive control, an HIV-1 Nef peptide pool as the negative control, or no peptide. In around 9 COVID-19 convalescent patients and a few infection-naive healthy vaccine recipients, researchers compared the spike-specific CD4+ TCR repertoire from before mRNA vaccination with the repertoire from after. Two doses of either the Pfizer-BioNTech BNT162b2 vaccine (n=8) or the Moderna mRNA-1273 vaccine (n=2) were administered to participants. The convalescent cohort comprised six males and four females, including two Hispanic individuals, seven Caucasians, two Asians and one multiracial person. Post-COVID blood samples from convalescent patients were collected a median of approximately 100 days after diagnosis, with a range of 35 to 161 days.

Study-level results and caveats: Although the median number of SARS-CoV-2-reactive clonotypes went up from roughly 19 after infection to some 38 after vaccination, the increase was not significant. Only a relatively small number of convalescent patients were included in the study, and early timepoints following natural infection were not analyzed. Among the post-vaccine SARS-CoV-2-reactive clones in convalescent patients, a median around 85% showed up only after vaccination, which suggests vaccine-specific priming. Of the vaccine-specific clones in convalescent patients, 304 of 307, or nearly all, reacted only to SARS-CoV-2 spike and did not cross-react with common cold coronaviruses.

Interpreted using the paper, the treatment or condition label stands for: roughly 10-day PBMC culture with coronavirus spike peptide pools or control peptides (ViraFEST assay). To expand antigen-specific T cells with peptide pools and then pick out the expanded clonotypes through TCR sequencing, the study relied on the ViraFEST assay. The positive SARS-CoV-2 PCR tests of the convalescent patients were dated from March to December 2020, before the Alpha, Beta and Delta variants emerged in the United States. PBMCs were cultured at approximately 2 million per well in IMDM supplemented with 5% human AB serum and around 10 IU/ml IL-2, with approximately 10 ug/ml peptide pools added. Half of the culture medium was replaced with fresh IL-2-containing medium on days 3 and 7. CD4+ T cells were isolated after less than twelve days of culture through negative selection using the EasySep CD4+ T cell isolation kit. Ficoll-Paque Plus gradient centrifugation was used to isolate PBMCs from whole blood, and the isolated PBMCs were then either used fresh or cryopreserved at -140C. Triplicate wells were generally used for each culture condition.

The library was made by PCR. DNA from cultured CD4+ T cells underwent TCR sequencing with the Oncomine TCR Beta short-read assay at the Johns Hopkins FTIC core. Genomic DNA was extracted from the cultured CD4+ T cells with the QIAamp micro DNA kit. Oncomine TCR Beta libraries made from cultured CD4+ T cells were pooled using unique dual indexes and sequenced on an Illumina iSeq 100. Per the original workflow: Non-productive sequences were removed, and CDR3s not starting with C, not ending with F or W, or shorter than 7 amino acids were discarded. The MANAFEST web application identified antigen-specific clonotypes by comparing peptide-stimulated wells against reference wells and other culture wells. An FDR below 0.05, an odds ratio above 5, and a productive frequency above 0.1% in at least two of three replicate wells were required for clones to be considered positive. Cross-reactive clonotypes were defined as significantly expanded in both SARS-CoV-2 spike wells and at least one common cold coronavirus spike condition. Using R version 3.6.1, CDR3 homology was evaluated through Levenshtein distances (stringdist) along with unrooted phylogenetic trees (ape). TCRdb reprocessed the public reads (quality trimming at Q25 with fastp, clone calling with MiXCR) and kept in-frame beta chains. Rows with one shared CDR3 protein collapse into an entry with the most common genes and DNA. Clone size and V and J calls follow TCRdb, not the original study. Recorded for this sample are 15,000 to 25,000 distinct CDR3 sequences; around 52% of them occurred a single time. Clones ranked in the top ten supply 16% of the sample.

Input material: CD4+ T cells from blood, cultured in vitro. This receptor was taken from a human donor who had recovered from COVID-19.

CDR3 protein: CSARDPRGGLKDTQYF. At the DNA level, the sequence is TGCAGTGCTAGAGATCCCAGGGGGGGCCTCAAAGATACGCAGTATTTT. The rearranged segments are TRBV20-1 and TRBJ2-3; the D element could tentatively be TRBD1 or TRBD2, as 7 bases agree for each. V was cut back by 0 bases and J by 5 bases, leaving a gap of 18 bases between them. Its CDR3 holds 16 amino acids, cysteine through phenylalanine. Only the CDR3 region is kept as DNA, spanning 48 bases read in frame from base 1. CDR1 and CDR2 (DFQATT, SNEGSKA) derive from the germline V gene (reference sequence).